The TCR beta chain under discussion was sequenced for a study of T cell responses to AZD1222 COVID-19 vaccine. Study conclusions and caveats: Following two doses of AZD1222, Spike-specific TCR breadth and depth rose.

The V gene lost 3 bases and the J gene lost 5 bases, with 9 bases spanning the gap. Germline V gene data show CDR1 as KGHDR and CDR2 as SFDVKD. The CDR3 covers 13 residues. The repertoire was sequenced with immunoSEQ multiplex PCR; TCRdb's copy has only in-frame clones and lacks some. The data hold 110,000 or so clones, with around 85% observed a single time. Turning to this clone: Antigen unknown.

Sequencing used peripheral blood, obtained on day 0 of AZD1222 vaccination. This receptor was taken from an adult in good health. This sequence joins TRBV24-1 and TRBJ1-1; the D gene is possibly TRBD1 (5 bases). The CDR3 is CATSDPRGTEAFF. The CDR3 nucleotides read TGTGCCACCAGTGATCCTAGGGGAACTGAAGCTTTCTTT.